This T cell receptor (beta chain) was identified in a study of post-analysis software for immune sequencing data. Study-level points and caveats: About 5 TRBV segments appeared more often in patients than in controls, and TRBV5-6, TRBV5-1 and TRBV20-1 were among these.

Germline V gene sequence: CDR1 MGHRA, CDR2 YSYEKL. V was shortened by 1 base and J by 4 bases, with 4 bases between the two germline ends. This CDR3 region has 13 residues. This clonotype was seen more than once but under ten times. The antigen is undetermined. Unique molecular identifiers were carried by the TCR beta cDNA libraries. TCRdb analysed the PCR reads with MiXCR anew, one entry per CDR3 protein. The data hold roughly 400,000 distinct CDR3 sequences, with about 39% observed a single time. This TCR was recovered from a girl under 10 years old with multiple sclerosis. The rearrangement uses TRBV4-1 and TRBJ1-4; unclear D gene. The specimen sequenced was blood. CDR3 sequence (DNA): TGCGCCAGCAGCCAAGGGCTTAATGAAAAACTGTTTTTT. Translated: CASSQGLNEKLFF.